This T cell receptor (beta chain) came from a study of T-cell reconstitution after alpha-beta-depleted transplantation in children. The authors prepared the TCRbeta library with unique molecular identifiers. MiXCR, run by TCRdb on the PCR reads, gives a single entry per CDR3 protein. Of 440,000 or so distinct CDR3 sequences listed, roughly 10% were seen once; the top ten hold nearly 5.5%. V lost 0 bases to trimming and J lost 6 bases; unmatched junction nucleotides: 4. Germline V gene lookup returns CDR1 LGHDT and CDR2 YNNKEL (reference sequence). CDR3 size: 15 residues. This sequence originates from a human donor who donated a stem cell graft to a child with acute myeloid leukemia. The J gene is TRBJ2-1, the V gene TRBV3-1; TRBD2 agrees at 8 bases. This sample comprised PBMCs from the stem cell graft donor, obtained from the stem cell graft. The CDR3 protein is CASSQEVGGANEQFF. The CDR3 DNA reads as TGTGCCAGCAGCCAAGAGGTCGGGGGGGCCAATGAGCAGTTCTTC.